This T cell receptor beta chain appears in the sequencing data of a study of graft-versus-host responses after intestinal transplantation. For the study at large: After anti-thymocyte globulin induction, recipients took tacrolimus and steroids for 3 to 4 years.

The table lists this clone with a count of one. Its antigen is as yet unknown. Clones were read by immunoSEQ multiplex PCR, and TCRdb kept only the in-frame ones, dropping some. The data show under 85,000 clones, 94% seen once. V lost 2 bases to trimming and J lost 1 base, with 11 bases between them. The CDR3 is 15 amino acids. The V gene's germline CDR1 is MDHEN and CDR2 SYDVKM. This chain links TRBV28 with TRBJ1-1; tentatively, D is TRBD1 (6 bases). The clonotype comes from a human donor who received an intestinal transplant. The sequenced sample was unstimulated CD8+ T cells sorted from spleen or lymph node cells, obtained before intestinal transplant. CDR3: CASSLRQTGNTEAFF. CDR3 bases: TGTGCCAGCAGTTTACGCCAGACAGGGAACACTGAAGCTTTCTTT.